The 17 T cell receptor beta chains presented below share a single source sample, sequenced in a study of shared clonotypes between healthy human individuals. The data were produced by immunoSEQ multiplex PCR, yet TCRdb's version contains in-frame clones alone and is incomplete. The sample lists about 670,000 clones; around 72% were seen once. The sample comprised memory CD4+ T cells sorted from blood. The subset: CD45RA-negative fraction. The source of these receptors is a woman in her 30s in good health.

With respect to this clone: The identical CDR3 is also encoded by other nucleotide sequences in the sample. The V and J genes are TRBV6-1 and TRBJ2-3; D gene ambiguous. The germline V and J ends were trimmed by 1 base and 1 base, with 3 bases remaining between them. The CDR3 is made up of 13 amino acids. The germline V gene has CDR1 MNHNS and CDR2 SASEGT. CDR3 amino acids: CASSEEGTDTQYF. The CDR3 DNA reads as TGTGCCAGCAGTGAAGAGGGCACAGATACGCAGTATTTT.

This clone was detected only a few times. V usage is TRBV21-1 and J usage is TRBJ2-1; the table calls TRBD2, which could not be checked here. TRBV21-1 corresponds to a pseudogene. This CDR3 is built from 17 residues. CDR3 nucleotide sequence: TGTGCCAGCAGCAAAGGGGCCAGCGGATACTCCTACAATGAGCAGTTCTTC. This translates into CASSKGASGYSYNEQFF.

This clone was observed a few times. CDR3 loop: CASSYNFVVPQRGQVYEQYF. CDR3 bases: TGTGCCAGCAGTTATAATTTCGTCGTCCCACAGCGGGGACAAGTCTACGAGCAGTACTTC. The rearrangement uses TRBV28 and TRBJ2-7; perhaps TRBD2 as D (7 bases). Trimming removed 4 bases from V and 3 bases from J, with 31 bases in between. The germline CDR1 and CDR2 sequences are MDHEN and SYDVKM. The CDR3 is 20 amino acids.

The rearrangement links TRBV5-1 to TRBJ1-1; D is uncertain. V lost 4 bases and J 0 bases, leaving 13 bases between the germline ends. The CDR3 sequence is 15 residues long. Germline CDR1 reads SGHRS; CDR2 reads YFSETQ. CDR3 DNA sequence: TGCGCCAGCAGCCCCCTGGCAGTCATGAACACTGAAGCTTTCTTT. Amino acid sequence: CASSPLAVMNTEAFF.

A word on this clone: One end of the junction is discordant with germline, which a read error may explain. This chain links TRBV28 with TRBJ2-1; TRBD1 might be the D (5 bases). Germline values: CDR1 MDHEN, CDR2 SYDVKM. The CDR3 contains 15 residues. The CDR3 DNA is TGTGCCAGCAGGTTCCTTGATCCAGGGTACAGTGAGCAGTTCTTC. Translation gives CASRFLDPGYSEQFF.

The gene calls are TRBV10-2 and TRBJ2-3; 8 positions agree with TRBD1. The length of the CDR3 is 15 residues. Germline CDR1 is WSHSY and CDR2 is SAAADI. After removal of 1 base from V and 4 bases from J, the junction contained 4 bases not matched to a gene. CDR3 coding DNA: TGCGCCAGCAGTGAGTGGACAGGGAGTGCAGATACGCAGTATTTT. Translation gives CASSEWTGSADTQYF.

V usage is TRBV5-4 and J usage is TRBJ2-7; 9 nucleotides match TRBD2. The CDR3 has 17 amino acids. With V trimmed by 4 bases and J by 5 bases, 16 bases remained unmatched. In germline, CDR1 is SGHNT, CDR2 YYREEE (reference sequence). The chain's CDR3 is CASSPLIGAGGGDEQYF. The DNA for the CDR3 is TGTGCCAGCAGCCCACTCATCGGAGCGGGAGGAGGAGACGAGCAGTACTTC.

The V call is TRBV7-3, the J call TRBJ2-7, with a weak D call TRBD2 (6 bases). The V gene's germline CDR1 is SGHTA and CDR2 FQGTGA. V lost 5 bases and J 4 bases, leaving 12 bases between the germline ends. CDR3 length: 13 amino acids. For the CDR3, the DNA is TGTGCCAGCAGCCTTTCGGGAGAATACGAGCAGTACTTC. It encodes CASSLSGEYEQYF. The whole variable domain, filled in from reference TRBV7-3 and TRBJ2-7, reads GAGVSQTPSNKVTEKGKYVELRCDPISGHTALYWYRQSLGQGPEFLIYFQGTGAADDSGLPNDRFFAVRPEGSVSTLKIQRTERGDSAVYLCASSLSGEYEQYFGPGTRLTVT.

The V gene is TRBV6-1, the J gene TRBJ2-1, with 10 bases aligning to TRBD2. CDR1 is MNHNS and CDR2 is SASEGT in the germline V gene. This CDR3 has 15 amino acids. Germline trimming cut 3 bases from V and 13 bases from J; bases unmatched to any gene: 12. The CDR3 protein is CASSEGKSGRASQFF. Here the CDR3 DNA reads TGTGCCAGCAGTGAGGGTAAGAGCGGGAGGGCCTCCCAGTTCTTC.

The chain uses TRBV27 and TRBJ1-1; 7 bases line up with TRBD1. The CDR3 runs 17 residues. After removal of 3 bases from V and 0 bases from J, the junction contained 10 bases not matched to a gene. The germline V gene encodes CDR1 MNHEY and CDR2 SMNVEV (reference sequence). The CDR3 loop is CASSLKQGSGMNTEAFF. Here the CDR3 DNA reads TGTGCCAGCAGTTTGAAACAGGGGAGTGGTATGAACACTGAAGCTTTCTTT.

This clone was detected only a few times. The chain couples TRBV25-1 to TRBJ2-1; 8 bases match TRBD2. V trimming: 3 bases; J trimming: 14 bases; junction bases outside the gene matches: 6. This CDR3 comprises 12 residues. Germline lookup yields CDR1 MGHDK and CDR2 SYGVNS. The CDR3 coding sequence is TGTGCCAGCAGTGATTCGGTAGCGGGAAAGTTCTTC. Its protein is CASSDSVAGKFF.

The chain carries TRBV6-6 and TRBJ2-7, with a possible D match to TRBD2 (5 bases). The CDR3 covers 14 residues. The germline gives CDR1 MNHNY, CDR2 SVGAGI (reference sequence). The V and J ends lost 2 bases and 2 bases respectively, with 10 bases between them. The CDR3 sequence: CASSYLGATYEQYF. The CDR3, as DNA: TGTGCCAGCAGTTACCTGGGAGCCACCTACGAGCAGTACTTC.

This clone was counted a few times. The rearrangement links TRBV5-1 to TRBJ2-1; 10 nucleotides agree with TRBD2. The J segment lost 6 bases and the V segment lost 4 bases, leaving 7 bases of the junction unmatched. Germline assignment: CDR1 SGHRS and CDR2 YFSETQ. The CDR3 has 15 amino acids. As DNA, the CDR3 is TGCGCCAGCAGCCTGGGACTAGCGTCTCTCAATGAGCAGTTCTTC. Amino acid sequence: CASSLGLASLNEQFF.

This clone was picked up one time. This chain uses TRBV25-1 with TRBJ1-6, with 8 bases fitting TRBD1. Trimming took 2 bases from V and 5 from J; bases not matched to a gene: 8. The germline V gene encodes CDR1 MGHDK and CDR2 SYGVNS. The CDR3 covers 17 residues. Written as DNA, the CDR3 is TGTGCCAGCAGTGAACTACGCCAGACAGGGGATAATTCACCCCTCCACTTT. This translates into CASSELRQTGDNSPLHF.

Comments on this clone: The sample holds other DNA sequences that translate to the same CDR3. The chain uses TRBV11-2 and TRBJ2-1; D gene uncertain. The germline V and J ends were trimmed by 2 bases and 8 bases, with 4 bases remaining between them. CDR3 length: 11 residues. The germline V gene has CDR1 SGHAT and CDR2 FQNNGV. The CDR3 spells CASSLFDEQFF. As DNA, the CDR3 is TGTGCCAGCAGCTTATTTGATGAGCAGTTCTTC.

This clone was found a few times. The chain has TRBV6-5 and TRBJ1-1; D gene ambiguous. The germline CDR1 and CDR2 sequences are MNHEY and SVGAGI. The CDR3 loop spans 13 amino acids. V shed 2 bases and J shed 0 bases, with 4 bases lying between them. The CDR3 region has the DNA TGTGCCAGCAGTTACGCAGTGAACACTGAAGCTTTCTTT. It encodes CASSYAVNTEAFF.

V is TRBV14 and J is TRBJ2-7; 7 bases are a match to TRBD2. The CDR3 contains 14 residues. J was trimmed by 0 bases and V by 5 bases; bases with no gene match: 4. Germline lookup yields CDR1 SGHDN and CDR2 FVKESK. CDR3 DNA: TGTGCCAGCAGCTGGGGGGGAGCCTCCTACGAGCAGTACTTC. It codes for CASSWGGASYEQYF.